This T cell receptor (beta chain) emerged from a study of T cells in Graves' hyperthyroidism and ophthalmopathy. Study-wide context: Initial diagnosis, before any treatment, was when peripheral blood was collected.

RNA transcripts were the template for amplifying TCR beta CDR3 regions. First-round RT-PCR of the TCR CDR3 relied on the HTBI primer set. TCRdb ran MiXCR on the multiplex PCR reads and lists one entry per CDR3 protein. The sample shows some 720,000 distinct CDR3 sequences, 16% of them seen only once. Per the germline V gene, CDR1 is MNHNS and CDR2 is SASEGT. The CDR3 extends over 16 amino acids. V lost 4 bases, J lost 8 bases, and 13 bases stayed unmatched. Graves' hyperthyroidism showing no ophthalmopathy progression within 18 months was considered stable. The receptor comes from a man younger than 35 with Graves' hyperthyroidism. Sequencing was done on a sample of blood. The chain couples TRBV6-1 to TRBJ2-1; 8 bases fit TRBD1. DNA for the CDR3: TGTGCCAGCAGTGCCCCCCGGGACAGGTCTCGGGATGAGCAGTTCTTC. Residues: CASSAPRDRSRDEQFF.